Shown below are 2 T cell receptor beta chains from a single sample sequenced in a study of shared clonotypes between healthy human individuals (dated by TCRdb to the early 2020s). Libraries were prepared through the immunoSEQ multiplex PCR assay. TCRdb mirrors the immuneACCESS table, restricted to in-frame sequences. Some clones are absent from its copies; in checked studies, under half trace to an unresolved V gene, and the reason for the others is unknown. Recorded for this sample are about 1.1 million clones; approximately 80% of them occurred a single time. The ten largest clones represent 0.4% to 0.55% of the sample. Sequencing was carried out using memory CD4+ T cells from PBMCs. Taken with the paper, the label for cell subset or site translates to: CD45RA-negative fraction. All receptors come from a man between 18 and 35 years old in good health. Some clones in this sample may be carry-over from other donors' samples.

The chain uses TRBV4-1 and TRBJ1-2; D perhaps matches TRBD1 (6 bases). V lost 1 base and J 12 bases, leaving 9 bases between the germline ends. This CDR3 is built from 11 residues. From germline, CDR1 is MGHRA and CDR2 YSYEKL. Here the CDR3 DNA reads TGCGCCAGCAGCCAAGCAGGGGCTCACACCTTC. As protein: CASSQAGAHTF.

The rearrangement joins TRBV28 to TRBJ1-5; tentatively, D is TRBD1 (6 bases). V shed 3 bases and J shed 7 bases, with 10 bases lying between them. Germline V lookup: CDR1 MDHEN, CDR2 SYDVKM. This CDR3 region has 13 residues. The CDR3 sequence is CASSFAQGQPQHF. CDR3 bases: TGTGCCAGCAGTTTTGCGCAGGGGCAGCCCCAGCATTTT.